A selection of T cell receptor beta chains follows, all from one sample in a study of blood T cell repertoires in COVID-19. The assay was immunoSEQ multiplex PCR, and TCRdb's table has in-frame clones only and misses some. The repertoire holds about 290,000 clones, with approximately 86% as singletons. The sample consisted of peripheral blood. The origin of the receptors is a woman in her 50s with active or convalescent COVID-19. Both conserved end residues are part of each CDR3. The order of the fields is clone size, J gene, V gene, D gene, CDR3 protein, CDR3 DNA. A D gene is named only where the DNA matches it firmly. Expanded clones get a size class; other rows say once, few or many, or leave the size out.

clone_size: NA
j_call: TRBJ2-2
v_call: TRBV6-5
d_call: NA
cdr3_aa: CASSYLTDTAGELFF
cdr3_nt: TGTGCCAGCAGTTACCTGACAGACACAGCCGGGGAGCTGTTTTTT

clone_size: few
j_call: TRBJ2-7
v_call: TRBV6-1
d_call: NA
cdr3_aa: CASSGYSSETPGEQYF
cdr3_nt: TGTGCCAGCAGTGGGTACTCAAGCGAAACTCCCGGAGAGCAGTACTTC

clone_size: NA
j_call: TRBJ2-1
v_call: TRBV11-2
d_call: TRBD1
cdr3_aa: CASSFRGQVSSYNEQFF
cdr3_nt: TGTGCCAGCAGCTTTAGGGGACAGGTGAGCTCCTACAATGAGCAGTTCTTC

clone_size: NA
j_call: TRBJ2-7
v_call: TRBV12-5
d_call: TRBD1
cdr3_aa: CASGLLTDRRREQYF
cdr3_nt: TGTGCTAGTGGTTTGCTGACGGACAGGAGGCGCGAGCAGTACTTC

clone_size: NA
j_call: TRBJ1-2
v_call: TRBV7-9
d_call: TRBD1
cdr3_aa: CASSLETGNGYTF
cdr3_nt: TGTGCCAGCAGCTTAGAGACAGGGAATGGCTACACCTTC

clone_size: NA
j_call: TRBJ2-3
v_call: TRBV7-6
d_call: TRBD2
cdr3_aa: CASSLGKRELPDTQYF
cdr3_nt: TGTGCCAGCAGCTTAGGGAAGCGGGAGCTCCCAGATACGCAGTATTTT

clone_size: NA
j_call: TRBJ2-7
v_call: TRBV7-6
d_call: NA
cdr3_aa: CASSAIRGTYEQYF
cdr3_nt: TGTGCCAGCAGCGCAATCCGGGGGACCTACGAGCAGTACTTC

clone_size: NA
j_call: TRBJ1-2
v_call: TRBV7-2
d_call: NA
cdr3_aa: CASSLSRDGYTF
cdr3_nt: TGTGCCAGCAGCTTAAGTCGCGATGGCTACACCTTC

clone_size: NA
j_call: TRBJ1-2
v_call: TRBV5-4
d_call: NA
cdr3_aa: CASSLGSGAPYGYTF
cdr3_nt: TGTGCCAGCAGCTTAGGTTCAGGGGCCCCCTATGGCTACACCTTC

clone_size: NA
j_call: TRBJ2-3
v_call: TRBV6-5
d_call: NA
cdr3_aa: CASRSTDTQYF
cdr3_nt: TGTGCCAGCCGGAGCACAGATACGCAGTATTTT

clone_size: NA
j_call: TRBJ2-7
v_call: TRBV4-2
d_call: TRBD2
cdr3_aa: CASSPSKSAGGVYEQYF
cdr3_nt: TGTGCCAGCAGCCCGTCAAAGTCAGCGGGAGGGGTCTACGAGCAGTACTTC

clone_size: NA
j_call: TRBJ1-3
v_call: TRBV28
d_call: NA
cdr3_aa: CASSLSGVGNTIYF
cdr3_nt: TGTGCCAGCAGTTTATCAGGGGTAGGAAACACCATATATTTT

clone_size: NA
j_call: TRBJ2-3
v_call: TRBV11-2
d_call: TRBD2
cdr3_aa: CASRLAGPTDTQYF
cdr3_nt: TGTGCCAGCAGACTAGCGGGACCCACAGATACGCAGTATTTT

clone_size: NA
j_call: TRBJ2-7
v_call: TRBV6-5
d_call: NA
cdr3_aa: CASSLGGYEQYF
cdr3_nt: TGTGCCAGCAGTTTGGGAGGATACGAGCAGTACTTC

clone_size: NA
j_call: TRBJ2-4
v_call: TRBV19
d_call: TRBD2
cdr3_aa: CASSPTGRASEGAKNIQYF
cdr3_nt: TGTGCCAGTAGCCCGACCGGGAGGGCCAGTGAGGGAGCCAAAAACATTCAGTACTTC

clone_size: NA
j_call: TRBJ1-1
v_call: TRBV5-1
d_call: TRBD1
cdr3_aa: CASSPRQGSNTEAFF
cdr3_nt: TGCGCCAGCAGCCCCCGACAGGGGTCGAACACTGAAGCTTTCTTT

clone_size: NA
j_call: TRBJ2-5
v_call: TRBV5-1
d_call: NA
cdr3_aa: CASSVYQETQYF
cdr3_nt: TGCGCCAGCAGCGTCTATCAAGAGACCCAGTACTTC

clone_size: NA
j_call: TRBJ1-1
v_call: TRBV7-9
d_call: NA
cdr3_aa: CASSLNRNTEAFF
cdr3_nt: TGTGCCAGCAGCTTAAACAGGAACACTGAAGCTTTCTTT

clone_size: NA
j_call: TRBJ2-1
v_call: TRBV6-6
d_call: TRBD2
cdr3_aa: CASSSGLRKPNEQFF
cdr3_nt: TGTGCCAGCAGTTCGGGACTACGAAAACCCAATGAGCAGTTCTTC

clone_size: NA
j_call: TRBJ2-1
v_call: TRBV9
d_call: TRBD2
cdr3_aa: CASSVGLAGRGHNEQFF
cdr3_nt: TGTGCCAGCAGCGTAGGGCTAGCGGGACGGGGCCACAATGAGCAGTTCTTC

clone_size: NA
j_call: TRBJ1-2
v_call: TRBV5-1
d_call: NA
cdr3_aa: CASTQISANYGYTF
cdr3_nt: TGCGCCAGCACCCAGATCAGCGCCAACTATGGCTACACCTTC

clone_size: NA
j_call: TRBJ2-7
v_call: TRBV6-5
d_call: TRBD2
cdr3_aa: CASSYISGIGEQYF
cdr3_nt: TGTGCCAGCAGTTACATAAGCGGGATCGGCGAGCAGTACTTC

clone_size: NA
j_call: TRBJ2-1
v_call: TRBV6-5
d_call: TRBD2
cdr3_aa: CASSRGLANDEQFF
cdr3_nt: TGTGCCAGCAGCCGAGGACTAGCGAACGATGAGCAGTTCTTC

clone_size: NA
j_call: TRBJ2-3
v_call: TRBV5-1
d_call: NA
cdr3_aa: CASSLRAQRAIDTQYF
cdr3_nt: TGCGCCAGCAGCTTGAGGGCTCAGCGGGCCATAGATACGCAGTATTTT

clone_size: NA
j_call: TRBJ2-7
v_call: TRBV5-6
d_call: TRBD2
cdr3_aa: CASSFVASGSARYEQYF
cdr3_nt: TGTGCCAGCAGCTTCGTGGCTAGCGGGAGCGCACGCTACGAGCAGTACTTC

clone_size: NA
j_call: TRBJ2-3
v_call: TRBV3-1/TRBV3-2
d_call: NA
cdr3_aa: CASSQDGGTAAQYF
cdr3_nt: TGTGCCAGCAGCCAAGATGGGGGGACAGCCGCGCAGTATTTT